These T cell receptor beta chains were read from a single sample in a study of T cells in Graves' hyperthyroidism and ophthalmopathy. One entry per CDR3 protein, called by TCRdb with MiXCR from the multiplex PCR reads. The sample gives hundreds of thousands of distinct CDR3 sequences, about 14% of which show up once; over 11% is in the top ten. Input material: blood. These TCRs come from a woman in her forties with Graves' hyperthyroidism. The CDR3 runs from the conserved cysteine through the conserved F or W. D genes are given only for firm matches. For some rows the clone size is stated as once, few or many, or as a class when expanded; others skip it.

v_call: TRBV10-3; d_call: TRBD1; clone_size: -; cdr3_length: 16; j_call: TRBJ1-2; cdr3_nt: TGTGCCATCAGTGAGTCTTTCCCGGACAGGATCTATGGCTACACCTTC; cdr3_aa: CAISESFPDRIYGYTF
v_call: TRBV28; d_call: -; clone_size: many; cdr3_length: 13; j_call: TRBJ2-2; cdr3_nt: TGTGCCAGCATCTCTAGGGTTACCGGGGAGCTGTTTTTT; cdr3_aa: CASISRVTGELFF
v_call: TRBV30; d_call: -; clone_size: many; cdr3_length: 13; j_call: TRBJ2-2; cdr3_nt: TGTGCCTGGAGTGTATCGGGGGTCGGGGAGCTGTTTTTT; cdr3_aa: CAWSVSGVGELFF
v_call: TRBV3-1; d_call: TRBD2; clone_size: many; cdr3_length: 16; j_call: TRBJ2-3; cdr3_nt: TGTGCCAGCAGCCAGGCCGGGACTAGCGGGAGTAATACGCAGTATTTT; cdr3_aa: CASSQAGTSGSNTQYF
v_call: TRBV5-1; d_call: -; clone_size: many; cdr3_length: 14; j_call: TRBJ1-6; cdr3_nt: TGCGCCAGCCGGAGTAGCTCCTATAATTCACCCCTCCACTTT; cdr3_aa: CASRSSSYNSPLHF
v_call: TRBV27; d_call: -; clone_size: many; cdr3_length: 13; j_call: TRBJ2-7; cdr3_nt: TGTGCCAGTACAGGGTATATCTCCCACGAGCAGTACTTC; cdr3_aa: CASTGYISHEQYF
v_call: TRBV20-1; d_call: -; clone_size: many; cdr3_length: 13; j_call: TRBJ2-1; cdr3_nt: TGCAGTGCTAGTGGGGCAGGCGCCAATGAGCAGTTCTTC; cdr3_aa: CSASGAGANEQFF
v_call: TRBV2; d_call: TRBD2; clone_size: few; cdr3_length: 19; j_call: TRBJ2-1; cdr3_nt: TGTGCCAGCAGTCCCTATGGGACTAGCGGGACCTCCTCCTACAATAAGCAGTTCTTC; cdr3_aa: CASSPYGTSGTSSYNKQFF
v_call: TRBV3-1; d_call: TRBD2; clone_size: few; cdr3_length: 16; j_call: TRBJ2-2; cdr3_nt: TGTGCCAGCAGCTCGACCGGGACTAGCAACACCGGGGAGCTGTTTTTT; cdr3_aa: CASSSTGTSNTGELFF
v_call: TRBV11-1; d_call: -; clone_size: -; cdr3_length: 15; j_call: TRBJ2-2; cdr3_nt: TGTGCCAGCAGTTCCAATCCTAGCGAGTTCGGGGAGCTGTTTTTT; cdr3_aa: CASSSNPSEFGELFF